This entry concerns a single T cell receptor (beta chain). The antigen remains unidentified. This entry comes from a study of shared clonotypes between healthy human individuals. Study details: Each donor's CD4 naive and CD4 memory cells filled three plates apiece, CD8 naive two, and CD8 memory one. Overall study results and limits: Clonotype sharing among donors was expected to depend on sequencing depth.

CDR3 length equals 12 residues. V lost 0 bases to trimming and J lost 9 bases, with 6 bases between them. CDR1 is SGHRS and CDR2 is YFSETQ in the germline V gene. Terminally differentiated effector memory CD45RA+ cells were left out of the naive CD8 fraction, which was CD45RO-negative and positively selected for CCR7. Profiled with immunoSEQ multiplex PCR; TCRdb holds only in-frame clones, not every one. The data contain just over 2,000,000 clones, roughly 94% of them singletons. The gene calls are TRBV5-1 and TRBJ2-2; perhaps D is TRBD1 or TRBD2 (5 bases each). This TCR was sampled from a man aged 18 to 29 in good health. What was sequenced was naive CD8+ T cells sorted from blood. CDR3 protein: CASSLGGRELFF. DNA of the CDR3: TGCGCCAGCAGCTTGGGGGGACGGGAGCTGTTTTTT.